Shown below are 5 T cell receptor beta chains from a single sample sequenced in a study of CD8 T cells in Susac syndrome. Reverse transcription of about 0.5 to 1 ug RNA was performed with random hexamers. TCRdb reprocessed the immunoSEQ multiplex PCR reads with MiXCR, giving one entry per CDR3 protein. The sample consists of about 120,000 distinct CDR3 sequences, nearly 96% of them appearing once. The sequenced sample consisted of CD4+ T cells from PBMCs. These receptors were obtained from a human donor with Susac syndrome.

This clonotype was counted once. This sequence joins TRBV29-1 and TRBJ1-2; D gene unclear. Germline V gene sequence: CDR1 SQVTM, CDR2 ANQGSEA. The CDR3 contains 9 residues. Trimming took off 5 bases at V and 6 bases at J, with 4 bases between the two ends. CDR3 loop: CSVSDGYTF. The CDR3 DNA sequence: TGCAGCGTTTCAGATGGCTACACCTTC.

The chain combines TRBV15 with TRBJ2-7, with D maybe TRBD1 (6 bases). CDR1 and CDR2 (germline): LNHNV, YYDKDF (reference sequence). The CDR3 has 15 residues. The germline V and J ends were trimmed by 3 bases and 1 base, with 13 bases remaining between them. CDR3 nucleotide sequence: TGTGCCACCAGCAGGCCCCCACAGGGTTCCTACGAGCAGTACTTC. Protein product: CATSRPPQGSYEQYF.

This clonotype has just one count. The V gene is TRBV15, the J gene TRBJ2-4; no clear D. CDR1 is LNHNV and CDR2 is YYDKDF in the germline V gene (reference sequence). Trimming cost V 0 bases and J 0 bases, with 18 bases left between them. CDR3 length equals 19 residues. For the CDR3, the DNA is TGTGCCACCAGCAGAGATTTGACTGCGGATAGTCTAGCCAAAAACATTCAGTACTTC. Its translation is CATSRDLTADSLAKNIQYF. The full variable domain, rest sourced from reference TRBV15 and TRBJ2-4, is DAMVIQNPRYQVTQFGKPVTLSCSQTLNHNVMYWYQQKSSQAPKLLFHYYDKDFNNEADTPDNFQSRRPNTSFCFLDIRSPGLGDTAMYLCATSRDLTADSLAKNIQYFGAGTRLSVL.

The chain has TRBV20-1 and TRBJ2-7; a weak D match, TRBD2 (6 bases). Germline CDR1 is DFQATT and CDR2 is SNEGSKA (reference sequence). The V end was cut by 0 bases, the J end by 4 bases, with 16 bases between. This CDR3 region has 15 residues. CDR3 sequence reads: CSARDPGGRSYEQYF. The DNA for the CDR3 is TGCAGTGCTAGAGATCCCGGGGGTCGGTCGTACGAGCAGTACTTC.

The J gene is TRBJ1-2, the V gene TRBV6-5; TRBD1 might be the D (5 bases). The CDR3 runs to 13 residues. Trimming left V 10 bases short and J 8 bases short, with 20 bases between. CDR1 and CDR2 from the germline V gene are MNHEY and SVGAGI. This CDR3 reads CATYGASHRGYTF. CDR3 coding DNA: TGTGCCACTTACGGGGCATCTCACCGGGGCTACACCTTC.